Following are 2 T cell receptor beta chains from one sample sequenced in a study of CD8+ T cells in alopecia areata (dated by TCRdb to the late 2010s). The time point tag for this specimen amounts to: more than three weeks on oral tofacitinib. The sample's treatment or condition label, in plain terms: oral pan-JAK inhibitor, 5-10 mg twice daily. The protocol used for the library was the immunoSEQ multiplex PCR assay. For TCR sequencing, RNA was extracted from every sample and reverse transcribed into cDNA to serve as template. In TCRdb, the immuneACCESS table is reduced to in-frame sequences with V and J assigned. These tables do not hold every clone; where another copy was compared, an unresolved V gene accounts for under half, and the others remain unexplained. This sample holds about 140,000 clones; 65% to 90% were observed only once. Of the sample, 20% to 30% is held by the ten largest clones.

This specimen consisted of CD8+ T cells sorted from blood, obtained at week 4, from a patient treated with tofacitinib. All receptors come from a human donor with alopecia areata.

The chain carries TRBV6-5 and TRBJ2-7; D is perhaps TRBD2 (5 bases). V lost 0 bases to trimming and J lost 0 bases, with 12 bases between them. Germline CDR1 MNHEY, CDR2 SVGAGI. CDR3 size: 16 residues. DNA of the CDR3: TGTGCCAGCAGTTACTCGACGGGGATGACCTCCTACGAGCAGTACTTC. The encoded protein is CASSYSTGMTSYEQYF.

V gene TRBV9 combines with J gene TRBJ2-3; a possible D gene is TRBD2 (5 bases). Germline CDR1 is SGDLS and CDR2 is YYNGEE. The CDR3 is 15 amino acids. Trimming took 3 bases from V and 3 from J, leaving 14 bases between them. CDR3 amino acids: CASSAEGSGTDTQYF. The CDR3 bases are TGTGCCAGCAGCGCCGAGGGAAGCGGAACAGATACGCAGTATTTT.